This T cell receptor (beta chain) emerged from a study of graft-versus-host responses after intestinal transplantation. Study results and limitations: GvH clones were found in recipient marrow; some appeared first in ileum or blood.

Clones were sequenced by immunoSEQ multiplex PCR, and TCRdb holds only the in-frame ones, with some missing. The sample holds some 140,000 clones, 80% to 95% seen once. For this clone: Its antigen is not known. The same CDR3 also results from other DNA sequences found in this sample.

CDR1 and CDR2 (germline): SGHAT, FQNNGV. The length of the CDR3 is 15 residues. With V trimmed by 5 bases and J by 0 bases, 5 bases remained unmatched. The specimen comprised unstimulated CD4+ T cells sorted from spleen or lymph node cells, sampled before intestinal transplant. The genes are TRBV11-2 and TRBJ1-2, with 8 bases fitting TRBD1. The receptor was isolated from a human donor who received an intestinal transplant. The CDR3: CASSPRTGPNYGYTF. The CDR3 coding sequence is TGTGCCAGCAGCCCACGGACAGGGCCTAACTATGGCTACACCTTC.